Listed below are T cell receptor beta chains from one sample, sequenced in a study of CXCR3-negative and CXCR3-positive naive CD8 T cells. Reprocessing the 5' RACE reads, TCRdb reports a single entry for every CDR3 protein and omits DNA. The sample's table shows roughly 71,000 distinct CDR3 sequences. Source material: naive CXCR3- CD8+ T cells from blood. Receptors originate from a human donor in good health. Some clones in this sample may be carry-over from other donors' samples. Both conserved end residues are part of each CDR3.

CDR3 protein	CDR3 length	V gene	J gene
CASSSPPGESSYNSPLHF	18	TRBV7-2	TRBJ1-6
CASSSSGLDTGELFF	15	TRBV12-3/TRBV12-4	TRBJ2-2
CATSRDYGFSYNEQFF	16	TRBV15	TRBJ2-1
CASSSGIYSNQPQHF	15	TRBV27	TRBJ1-5
CASSTASSYNEQFF	14	TRBV28	TRBJ2-1
CSASRNYEQYF	11	TRBV29-1	TRBJ2-7
CASSLSIGGPGANVLTF	17	TRBV27	TRBJ2-6
CASSLPRVRGANEQYF	16	TRBV28	TRBJ2-7
CASSQEFTISTGELFF	16	TRBV3-1	TRBJ2-2
CASIVDGNTGELFF	14	TRBV7-2	TRBJ2-2
CSVAGPLGTGDEQYF	15	TRBV29-1	TRBJ2-7
CASSLGRGSSTDTQYF	16	TRBV7-9	TRBJ2-3
CASSQDGGAGVREQFF	16	TRBV4-3	TRBJ2-1
CASSYGAGGGEQYF	14	TRBV6-5	TRBJ2-7
CASSLEGPHTEAFF	14	TRBV5-1	TRBJ1-1
CATIGTQETNEQFF	14	TRBV2	TRBJ2-1
CSVEEPYGTVSYNEQFF	17	TRBV29-1	TRBJ2-1
CSARDLYEQYF	11	TRBV20-1	TRBJ2-7
CASRQGGETQYF	12	TRBV13	TRBJ2-5
CASMSTGGDYEQYF	14	TRBV10-2	TRBJ2-7
CASSLDTDGYSF	12	TRBV7-9	TRBJ1-2
CSARDTWRGLNTGELFF	17	TRBV20-1	TRBJ2-2
CASSLGPGQINEQFF	15	TRBV28	TRBJ2-1
CSATDGAYEQYF	12	TRBV29-1	TRBJ2-7
CASSIYRDTGELFF	14	TRBV11-2	TRBJ2-2
CASSPWDTMGEQYF	14	TRBV6-2/TRBV6-3	TRBJ2-7
CASSSTGTSGYEQYF	15	TRBV12-3/TRBV12-4	TRBJ2-7
CASSTGATNEKLFF	14	TRBV10-2	TRBJ1-4
CASSVVGTGRNNEQFF	16	TRBV5-1	TRBJ2-1
CASSFSRAPYEQYF	14	TRBV28	TRBJ2-7
CASSDSGGAYNEQFF	15	TRBV6-4	TRBJ2-1
CSARVGAEAFF	11	TRBV29-1	TRBJ1-1
CASSATGTGDYEQYF	15	TRBV28	TRBJ2-7
CASSFYGGSDYEKLFF	16	TRBV5-4	TRBJ1-4
CASSTRPRMNQETQYF	16	TRBV7-2	TRBJ2-5
CASSPLTGYHGYTF	14	TRBV27	TRBJ1-2
CSAGDRALEQYF	12	TRBV29-1	TRBJ2-7
CASSPVPGELFF	12	TRBV12-3/TRBV12-4	TRBJ2-2
CASSQDRWGTEAFF	14	TRBV4-3	TRBJ1-1
CSVAASSPPLDTQYF	15	TRBV29-1	TRBJ2-3
CASSVALGTGDTDTQYF	17	TRBV9	TRBJ2-3
CASSLTSGGEVDTQYF	16	TRBV4-3	TRBJ2-3
CATSAGAYEQYF	12	TRBV24-1	TRBJ2-7
CSPFSDSSYNEQFF	14	TRBV29-1	TRBJ2-1
CASSAGGANTGELFF	15	TRBV6-5	TRBJ2-2
CASSVGTGEYNEQFF	15	TRBV9	TRBJ2-1
CASSLVVVSRERPSGNTIYF	20	TRBV11-2	TRBJ1-3
CASSQARTPSFYGYTF	16	TRBV4-3	TRBJ1-2
CASSVAGPGNEQFF	14	TRBV9	TRBJ2-1
CASSLGWASGYNEQFF	16	TRBV7-9	TRBJ2-1
CTGWSGSMTEAFF	13	TRBV29-1	TRBJ1-1
CASSSLAGGGETQYF	15	TRBV28	TRBJ2-1
CASSFGGADEQYF	13	TRBV7-9	TRBJ2-7
CASNPYEANTGELFF	15	TRBV5-1	TRBJ2-2
CAWTAAPAAISYNEQFF	17	TRBV30	TRBJ2-1
CASGKRGTIQETQYF	15	TRBV9	TRBJ2-5
CATSREGRGHYEQYF	15	TRBV15	TRBJ2-7
CASSPGSYNEQFF	13	TRBV12-3/TRBV12-4	TRBJ2-1
CASSNSETGELFF	13	TRBV10-2	TRBJ2-2
CASSYSGGEEQFF	13	TRBV6-5	TRBJ2-1